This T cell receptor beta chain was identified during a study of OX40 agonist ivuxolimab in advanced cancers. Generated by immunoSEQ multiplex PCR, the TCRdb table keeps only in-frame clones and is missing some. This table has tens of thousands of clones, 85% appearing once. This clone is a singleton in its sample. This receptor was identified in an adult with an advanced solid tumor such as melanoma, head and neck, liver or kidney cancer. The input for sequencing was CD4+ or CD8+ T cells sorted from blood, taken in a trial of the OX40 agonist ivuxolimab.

As DNA, the CDR3 is TGTGCCAGCAGAATAAACAGGGACTCCTACGAGCAGTACTTC. Protein: CASRINRDSYEQYF. V gene TRBV6-1 combines with J gene TRBJ2-7, with a possible D match to TRBD1 (6 bases). Trimming took off 6 bases at V and 0 bases at J, with 12 bases between the two ends. Germline CDR1 and CDR2: MNHNS and SASEGT. The CDR3 is 14 residues long.